This T cell receptor beta chain was retrieved from a study of blood T cell repertoires in COVID-19. The CDR3 runs to 9 residues. Looked up from germline, CDR1 is GTSNPN and CDR2 is SVGIG (reference sequence). With 7 bases removed from V and 10 bases from J, the gap between germline ends came to 10 bases. Sequenced by immunoSEQ multiplex PCR; TCRdb stores in-frame clones only, minus some. The table records some 150,000 clones, 75% to 85% of them present only once. This clone has just a few counts. The sample comprised peripheral blood. This TCR was recovered from a woman between 50 and 59 years old in a cohort sampled during active or convalescent COVID-19. This chain joins TRBV30 and TRBJ1-2; D not certain. The CDR3, as DNA: TGTGCCTTGGACGGGGTCTACACCTTC. Amino acids: CALDGVYTF.